Each of the 18 T cell receptor beta chains below was sequenced from the same sample in a study of beta chain features in type 1 diabetes. cDNA synthesis used the whole RNA isolate, giving expressed TCRB sequences. TCRdb keeps only in-frame clones here, not all; method: immunoSEQ multiplex PCR. This repertoire shows about 900,000 clones, roughly 16% found once; its top ten account for around 0.02%. Sample: naive CD4+ T cells from blood. The receptors come from a young woman in good health.

This chain uses TRBV28 with TRBJ1-5, with no clear D. Trimming removed 3 bases at V and 9 bases at J, with 6 bases between. CDR1 is MDHEN and CDR2 is SYDVKM in the germline V gene. This CDR3 comprises 11 residues. In DNA form, the CDR3 reads TGTGCCAGCAGTTTTGGTAGGCCCCAGCATTTT. This encodes CASSFGRPQHF.

This clone was observed a handful of times. Here the CDR3 DNA reads TGTGCCAGCAGTGAATCCGGGACAAGCTACGAGCAGTACTTC. The encoded protein is CASSESGTSYEQYF. The rearrangement uses TRBV25-1 and TRBJ2-7, with D perhaps matching TRBD1 (6 bases). V was pared by 1 base and J by 3 bases, with 10 bases between. The CDR3 loop spans 14 amino acids. CDR1 MGHDK and CDR2 SYGVNS come from the germline V gene.

This clone showed up just a few times. The rearrangement links TRBV7-2 to TRBJ2-5; D is uncertain. This CDR3 is 15 amino acids long. Trimming pared 1 base from V and 0 bases from J, leaving 9 bases between. Germline values: CDR1 SGHTA, CDR2 FQGNSA. CDR3 in DNA: TGTGCCAGCAGCTTAGACAGTCCCCACCAAGAGACCCAGTACTTC. This gives the protein CASSLDSPHQETQYF.

The chain links TRBV18 to TRBJ2-1, with 7 positions matching TRBD2. V trimming: 5 bases; J trimming: 4 bases; junction bases outside the gene matches: 8. This CDR3 contains 15 residues. Per the germline V gene, CDR1 is KGHSH and CDR2 is LQKENI. In DNA, the CDR3 is TGTGCCAGCTCATCGATGCTAGCGGAGTACAATGAGCAGTTCTTC. Its translation is CASSSMLAEYNEQFF. The variable domain in full, completed from reference TRBV18 and TRBJ2-1, reads NAGVMQNPRHLVRRRGQEARLRCSPMKGHSHVYWYRQLPEEGLKFMVYLQKENIIDESGMPKERFSAEFPKEGPSILRIQQVVRGDSAAYFCASSSMLAEYNEQFFGPGTRLTVL.

In its sample, this clone was seen a few times. This chain connects TRBV4-2 to TRBJ2-5, with D tentatively TRBD1 or TRBD2 (5 bases each). The J call may not be correct, given that the DNA end is closer to TRBJ2-7. This CDR3 spans 15 amino acids. Germline V lookup: CDR1 LGHNA, CDR2 YNFKEQ. This CDR3 is CASSQTVQGPYEQYF. DNA for the CDR3: TGTGCCAGCAGCCAGACCGTTCAGGGACCCTACGAGCAGTACTTC.

The CDR3 reads CASSTPGQGNYGYTF. The CDR3 DNA is TGTGCCAGCAGTACTCCGGGACAGGGTAACTATGGCTACACCTTC. The chain combines TRBV6-6 with TRBJ1-2; TRBD1 matches at 9 bases. Germline loops: CDR1 MNHNY, CDR2 SVGAGI (reference sequence). V gave up 5 bases and J gave up 1 base; unmatched junction bases: 5. This CDR3 is 15 amino acids long.

In the case of this clone: The sample has other DNA sequences that encode this CDR3 too. The rearrangement joins TRBV28 to TRBJ1-2, with unresolved D. The CDR3 totals 12 residues. With 3 bases removed from V and 5 bases from J, the gap between germline ends came to 7 bases. The V gene's germline CDR1 is MDHEN and CDR2 SYDVKM. The chain's CDR3 is CASSLRGYGYTF. CDR3 coding DNA: TGTGCCAGCAGTTTGAGAGGGTATGGCTACACCTTC.

This clone was counted a few times. The genes are TRBV29-1 and TRBJ2-5; 9 positions agree with TRBD1. CDR1 and CDR2 (germline): SQVTM, ANQGSEA. V dropped 6 bases and J dropped 3; count of bases not matched to a gene: 11. The CDR3 is made up of 15 amino acids. CDR3: CSVVHGTGRKETQYF. The DNA for the CDR3 is TGCAGCGTCGTACACGGGACAGGGCGAAAAGAGACCCAGTACTTC.

This sequence joins TRBV9 and TRBJ2-2, with 11 bases fitting TRBD1. Losses at the gene ends were 5 bases for V and 2 bases for J; bases not matched to a gene: 5. The CDR3 covers 16 residues. CDR1 SGDLS and CDR2 YYNGEE come from the germline V gene. CDR3 loop: CASRGGQGDNTGELFF. CDR3 sequence (DNA): TGTGCCAGCAGAGGGGGACAGGGGGATAACACCGGGGAGCTGTTTTTT.

This chain joins TRBV7-9 and TRBJ1-5, with 9 bases aligning to TRBD1. The CDR3 covers 13 residues. Trimming took 5 bases from V and 6 from J; bases not matched to a gene: 2. In germline, CDR1 is SEHNR, CDR2 FQNEAQ (reference sequence). In DNA, the CDR3 is TGTGCCAGCAGCCCGACAGGGGGTCAGCCCCAGCATTTT. Its protein is CASSPTGGQPQHF.

This sequence joins TRBV7-2 and TRBJ2-5; 10 positions agree with TRBD2. TRBJ2-7 explains the end of the DNA better; the J call may be wrong. The CDR3 runs 15 residues. Germline-derived CDR1 and CDR2 are SGHTA and FQGNSA. In nucleotides, the CDR3 is TGTGCCAGCAGCTTACTCCTAGCGGGAGTTTACGAGCAGTACTTC. Translated: CASSLLLAGVYEQYF.

This clone was counted a few times. The chain uses TRBV7-3 and TRBJ2-3; tentatively, D is TRBD2 (5 bases). Trimming took 2 bases from V and 0 from J, leaving 12 bases between them. The germline gives CDR1 SGHTA, CDR2 FQGTGA. The CDR3 sequence is 16 residues long. The CDR3 region is CASSLRQRTSTDTQYF. The CDR3 DNA reads TGTGCCAGCAGCTTACGGCAGAGGACTAGCACAGATACGCAGTATTTT.

Turning to this clone: The junction departs from the called germline gene at one end, perhaps through a read error. The rearrangement uses TRBV19 and TRBJ1-1, with D uncertain. This CDR3 contains 14 residues. Germline-derived CDR1 and CDR2 are LNHDA and SQIVND (reference sequence). In nucleotides, the CDR3 is TGTGCCAGTAGTTCCATCATAGGCGACACTAAAGCTTTCTTT. Its protein product is CASSSIIGDTKAFF.

This clone came up a few times. The V gene is TRBV18, the J gene TRBJ2-6, with D perhaps assigned TRBD1 or TRBD2 (5 bases each). V lost 5 bases to trimming and J lost 3 bases, with 14 bases between them. The CDR3 sequence is 16 residues long. CDR1 KGHSH and CDR2 LQKENI come from the germline V gene. This CDR3 is CASSFYPGSGANVLTF. CDR3 sequence (DNA): TGTGCCAGCTCATTCTACCCAGGGAGTGGGGCCAACGTCCTGACTTTC.

This chain links TRBV7-3 with TRBJ2-1; D unclear. Germline V gene lookup returns CDR1 SGHTA and CDR2 FQGTGA. The CDR3 loop spans 15 amino acids. Trimming took 2 bases from V and 0 from J, leaving 8 bases between them. Here the CDR3 reads CASSLGMSSYNEQFF. The CDR3 DNA sequence: TGTGCCAGCAGCTTAGGTATGAGCTCCTACAATGAGCAGTTCTTC.

The CDR3 nucleotides are TGTGCCAGCAGCCAAGTGGGGCGACTAGCGGGAGTAAATGAGCAGTTCTTC. Translation: CASSQVGRLAGVNEQFF. V is TRBV4-2 and J is TRBJ2-1; 12 nucleotides match TRBD2. CDR3 length: 17 residues. V dropped 1 base and J dropped 7; count of bases not matched to a gene: 8. From germline, CDR1 is LGHNA and CDR2 YNFKEQ.

This sequence joins TRBV7-9 and TRBJ2-7; 8 bases align to TRBD1. Germline CDR1 and CDR2: SEHNR and FQNEAQ (reference sequence). With 6 bases clipped from V and 2 bases from J, the junction kept 9 bases outside the gene matches. The CDR3 covers 15 residues. CDR3 in amino acids: CASSFTGGYTYEQYF. The DNA of the CDR3 is TGTGCCAGCAGTTTTACAGGGGGGTACACCTACGAGCAGTACTTC.

This clone showed up just a few times. The V and J genes are TRBV29-1 and TRBJ1-2; D may be TRBD1 (5 bases). Germline assignment: CDR1 SQVTM and CDR2 ANQGSEA. Deletions cut 2 bases from V and 2 bases from J, with 9 bases between. CDR3 length: 13 amino acids. The CDR3 spells CSVEQGWNYGYTF. CDR3 DNA: TGCAGCGTTGAACAGGGTTGGAACTATGGCTACACCTTC.